This T cell receptor (beta chain) came from a study of T cell repertoires in cytomegalovirus infection. With regard to this clonotype: Its antigen remains unknown.

TCRdb analysed the reads with MiXCR anew, one entry per CDR3 protein. The sample contains some 450,000 distinct CDR3 sequences, around 32% of which appear only once. Study conclusions and caveats: Summed frequency of shared TCR beta families picked out CMV carriers who also had the relevant HLA.

The CDR3 has 15 residues. Trimming at V came to 4 bases and at J to 7 bases, leaving 6 bases not matched to a gene. CDR1 LNHNV and CDR2 YYDKDF come from the germline V gene (reference sequence). The clonotype was recovered from a human donor in good health (CMV status not recorded). Some clones in this sample may be carry-over from other donors' samples. The rearrangement links TRBV15 to TRBJ1-4, with TRBD1 identical over 10 bases. Sequencing was performed on PBMCs. This CDR3 reads CATSNDRGQVEKLFF. The CDR3 DNA reads as TGTGCCACCAGCAACGACAGGGGGCAGGTTGAAAAACTGTTTTTT.